This T cell receptor beta chain is drawn from a study of identical twins. Study-wide points: For zero-insertion analyses, partial confounding could come from invariant MAIT and iNKT cells. Compared with models, monozygotic twins showed more out-of-frame TCR alpha sharing.

V was clipped by 0 bases and J by 3 bases, with 6 bases between them. The CDR3 is 13 residues long. Germline assignment: CDR1 LGHNA and CDR2 YSLEER. Template switching created a universal primer site, and the cDNA included unique molecular identifiers. TCRdb re-called the 5' RACE reads with MiXCR, one entry per CDR3 protein. The table records about 430,000 distinct CDR3 sequences, approximately 18% of them present only once. Regarding this clonotype: Its specificity is not known.

This sequence was found in a man in his fifties or sixties in good health. The V call is TRBV4-3, the J call TRBJ2-7; no firm D call. The sample consisted of naive T cells sorted from blood. The CDR3 loop reads CASSQDFGYEQYF. In nucleotides, the CDR3 is TGCGCCAGCAGCCAAGATTTCGGCTACGAGCAGTACTTC.